The 20 T cell receptor beta chains reported below all come from one sample, sequenced in a study of long-term antiretroviral therapy in people with HIV. Version v3.0 of the immunoSEQ assay was performed at survey level. TCRdb keeps only in-frame clones here, not all; method: immunoSEQ multiplex PCR. This table holds tens of thousands of clones, almost 85% found once. Sequenced here: unsorted PBMCs, sampled 0.5 years after starting antiretroviral therapy. The receptors come from a man aged 18-30 years with HIV.

This clone appeared a few times. This chain joins TRBV9 and TRBJ1-4; D is uncertain. The germline CDR1 and CDR2 sequences are SGDLS and YYNGEE. The CDR3 is 15 residues long. V lost 0 bases and J 0 bases, leaving 6 bases between the germline ends. For the CDR3, the DNA is TGTGCCAGCAGCGTAGGTTATGCAACTAATGAAAAACTGTTTTTT. This encodes CASSVGYATNEKLFF.

V is TRBV4-1 and J is TRBJ2-4, with D unresolved. The CDR3 runs to 13 residues. V was cut by 4 bases and J by 7 bases, with 11 bases left in between. CDR1 and CDR2 from the germline V gene are MGHRA and YSYEKL. DNA for the CDR3: TGCGCCAGCAGCCCCCTAAGTGGCAACATTCAGTACTTC. It codes for CASSPLSGNIQYF.

This rearrangement joins TRBV5-1 to TRBJ1-2; a weak D match, TRBD1 (5 bases). CDR1 SGHRS and CDR2 YFSETQ come from the germline V gene. This CDR3 is built from 15 residues. Between the trimmed V and J ends, which lost 0 bases and 4 bases, there was a span of 13 bases. CDR3 residues: CASSLDVGRFYGYTF. The CDR3 DNA sequence: TGCGCCAGCAGCTTGGATGTGGGGCGGTTCTATGGCTACACCTTC.

The chain combines TRBV30 with TRBJ1-2, with D possibly TRBD1 on 5 matching bases. This CDR3 has 11 amino acids. Trimming cost V 2 bases and J 8 bases, with 9 bases left between them. Germline V gives CDR1 GTSNPN, CDR2 SVGIG (reference sequence). The CDR3, as DNA: TGTGCCTGGAGTTACGGGGACGGCTACACCTTC. Its protein product is CAWSYGDGYTF.

The V and J genes are TRBV4-3 and TRBJ2-2; TRBD2 aligns across 9 bases. This CDR3 has 16 residues. CDR1 and CDR2 from the germline V gene are LGHNA and YSLEER. After removal of 0 bases from V and 9 bases from J, the junction contained 8 bases not matched to a gene. CDR3 nucleotides: TGCGCCAGCAGCCAAGAGGAGGCGGGGGGGTGGCGGGAGCTGTTTTTT. Its protein is CASSQEEAGGWRELFF.

V is TRBV5-1 and J is TRBJ1-1, with D tentatively TRBD1 (5 bases). Deletions cut 3 bases from V and 0 bases from J, with 9 bases between. Germline V gene sequence: CDR1 SGHRS, CDR2 YFSETQ. The CDR3 spans 14 residues. Here the CDR3 reads CASSSDSLNTEAFF. DNA of the CDR3: TGCGCCAGCAGCTCTGACAGTTTGAACACTGAAGCTTTCTTT. The full variable domain, with the rest looked up from reference TRBV5-1 and TRBJ1-1, is KAGVTQTPRYLIKTRGQQVTLSCSPISGHRSVSWYQQTPGQGLQFLFEYFSETQRNKGNFPGRFSGRQFSNSRSEMNVSTLELGDSALYLCASSSDSLNTEAFFGQGTRLTVV.

This clone has a handful of counts. This rearrangement joins TRBV19 to TRBJ1-2; D might be TRBD1 (5 bases). From germline, CDR1 is LNHDA and CDR2 SQIVND (reference sequence). V shed 9 bases and J shed 6 bases, with 20 bases lying between them. The CDR3 covers 14 residues. The CDR3 sequence: CASRRRGGEDGYTF. CDR3 DNA: TGTGCCAGCCGACGTCGGGGGGGGGAGGATGGCTACACCTTC.

The rearrangement links TRBV27 to TRBJ1-2, with D unclear. Germline assignment: CDR1 MNHEY and CDR2 SMNVEV (reference sequence). The CDR3 is 14 amino acids. V lost 5 bases, J lost 8 bases, and 18 bases lay in between. For the CDR3, the DNA is TGTGCCAGCAGTCCCACGGGGATCCTATGGGGCTACACCTTC. This gives the protein CASSPTGILWGYTF.

CDR3: CASSFRNPALEAFF. CDR3 coding DNA: TGTGCCAGCAGCTTTAGGAATCCAGCCCTCGAAGCTTTCTTT. This rearrangement joins TRBV7-9 to TRBJ1-1; D call uncertain. The ends were cut back, 3 bases at V and 8 bases at J, with 16 bases in the middle. The CDR3 loop spans 14 amino acids. Germline V gene sequence: CDR1 SEHNR, CDR2 FQNEAQ (reference sequence). The complete variable domain, with remaining parts taken from reference TRBV7-9 and TRBJ1-1, reads DTGVSQNPRHKITKRGQNVTFRCDPISEHNRLYWYRQTLGQGPEFLTYFQNEAQLEKSRLLSDRFSAERPKGSFSTLEIQRTEQGDSAMYLCASSFRNPALEAFFGQGTRLTVV.

This chain uses TRBV5-6 with TRBJ2-5; the D gene is possibly TRBD2 (5 bases). V was cut by 3 bases and J by 0 bases, with 12 bases left in between. The CDR3 has 15 residues. Per the germline V gene, CDR1 is SGHDT and CDR2 is YYEEEE. As DNA, the CDR3 is TGTGCCAGCAGCTCGGACTCCCCGTACCAAGAGACCCAGTACTTC. It encodes CASSSDSPYQETQYF.

This chain connects TRBV5-1 to TRBJ1-6, with a possible D match to TRBD1 (5 bases). Germline V gene data show CDR1 as SGHRS and CDR2 as YFSETQ. Trimming removed 4 bases at V and 5 bases at J, with 10 bases between. The CDR3 loop spans 14 amino acids. The CDR3 protein is CASSQDIHNSPLHF. The CDR3 nucleotides read TGCGCCAGCAGCCAGGACATTCATAATTCACCCCTCCACTTT.

The V and J genes are TRBV29-1 and TRBJ2-1; D ambiguous. Trimming took 3 bases from V and 0 from J, leaving 12 bases between them. Germline CDR1 reads SQVTM; CDR2 reads ANQGSEA. The CDR3 loop spans 15 amino acids. In DNA, the CDR3 is TGCAGCGTTGAGAGAGGCGAGAACTCCTACAATGAGCAGTTCTTC. Its protein is CSVERGENSYNEQFF.

The CDR3 spells CASSYLQTNTEAFF. Here the CDR3 DNA reads TGTGCCAGCAGTTACTTGCAGACCAACACTGAAGCTTTCTTT. The V call is TRBV6-5, the J call TRBJ1-1, with D unclear. The germline V gene has CDR1 MNHEY and CDR2 SVGAGI. This CDR3 has 14 residues. The V end was cut by 1 base, the J end by 2 bases, with 8 bases between.

This chain uses TRBV5-8 with TRBJ2-1; 8 bases are a match to TRBD2. CDR1 and CDR2 from the germline V gene are SGHTS and YDEGEE. Losses at the gene ends were 3 bases for V and 8 bases for J; bases not matched to a gene: 19. The CDR3 covers 18 residues. CDR3 in DNA: TGTGCCAGCAGCTCCCCCGGTGGTGTCGGGGGGGGGCCCTATGAGCAGTTCTTC. It is translated as CASSSPGGVGGGPYEQFF.

This rearrangement joins TRBV27 to TRBJ2-7; weak D call: TRBD1 (6 bases). The V gene's germline CDR1 is MNHEY and CDR2 SMNVEV (reference sequence). Between the trimmed V and J ends, which lost 5 bases and 1 base, there was a span of 18 bases. This CDR3 region has 16 residues. This CDR3 reads CASSNGVGTNSYEQYF. In DNA form, the CDR3 reads TGTGCCAGCAGTAACGGGGTGGGGACAAATTCCTACGAGCAGTACTTC.

The chain carries TRBV11-2 and TRBJ1-4; no definite D call. The CDR3 length is 13 residues. Germline CDR1 reads SGHAT; CDR2 reads FQNNGV. Between the trimmed V and J ends, which lost 5 bases and 2 bases, there was a span of 6 bases. The CDR3 here is CASSLSTNEKLFF. The CDR3 DNA reads TGTGCCAGCAGCCTCTCTACTAATGAAAAACTGTTTTTT.

The chain carries TRBV7-9 and TRBJ1-6, with TRBD1 as a possible D gene (5 bases). This CDR3 is built from 14 residues. Germline-derived CDR1 and CDR2 are SEHNR and FQNEAQ (reference sequence). Trimming left V 1 base short and J 6 bases short, with 7 bases between. The CDR3 protein is CASSLEGSNSPLHF. CDR3 nucleotides: TGTGCCAGCAGCTTAGAGGGGAGTAATTCACCCCTCCACTTT.

This clone was detected only a few times. V is TRBV7-9 and J is TRBJ1-5; no definite D call. The CDR3 is made up of 15 amino acids. Germline-derived CDR1 and CDR2 are SEHNR and FQNEAQ (reference sequence). V gave up 1 base and J gave up 0 bases, with 7 bases separating them. The CDR3 DNA reads TGTGCCAGCAGCTTAGGTTGGGATAGCAATCAGCCCCAGCATTTT. Translating gives CASSLGWDSNQPQHF. Drawing the rest from reference TRBV7-9 and TRBJ1-5, the complete variable domain is DTGVSQNPRHKITKRGQNVTFRCDPISEHNRLYWYRQTLGQGPEFLTYFQNEAQLEKSRLLSDRFSAERPKGSFSTLEIQRTEQGDSAMYLCASSLGWDSNQPQHFGDGTRLSIL.

The V and J genes are TRBV5-1 and TRBJ1-1; D might be TRBD1 (6 bases). With 2 bases removed from V and 3 bases from J, the gap between germline ends came to 14 bases. The CDR3 sequence is 15 residues long. CDR1 is SGHRS and CDR2 is YFSETQ in the germline V gene. CDR3 DNA: TGCGCCAGCAGCTTCCCCGGGACATTCGACACTGAAGCTTTCTTT. The encoded protein is CASSFPGTFDTEAFF.

V usage is TRBV5-4 and J usage is TRBJ1-2; D unclear. This CDR3 region has 15 residues. V shed 4 bases and J shed 3 bases, with 16 bases lying between them. Germline V CDR1 and CDR2: SGHNT, YYREEE (reference sequence). In DNA form, the CDR3 reads TGTGCCAGCAGCCCTCAATCGATCGCGGACTATGGCTACACCTTC. Translating gives CASSPQSIADYGYTF.